This T cell receptor beta chain comes out of a study of shared clonotypes between healthy human individuals (dated by TCRdb to about 2020). For context, the study as a whole: The cohort comprised two women and three men aged 18 to 49 years. For each donor, three plates each were used for CD4 naive and CD4 memory, two plates were used for CD8 naive, and one plate was used for CD8 memory. To estimate repertoire size and how much clonotype sharing occurs between individuals, the study deeply sequenced the blood TCR repertoires of roughly 5 healthy adults. Libraries were prepared and TCR repertoires were sequenced by different laboratories using diverse techniques, in order to increase sequencing depth and limit assay-specific biases. Each donor's leukapheresis produced roughly between about 0.85 and 10 billion PBMCs.

Overall results and qualifications from the work: Sampling was restricted to blood, and TCR repertoires in tissues likely differ from the TCR repertoires found in blood. Compared with non-shared clonotypes, clonotypes shared by all four sorted-subset donors had higher generation probabilities. Approximately 4.8% of naive CD4, approximately 3.7% of naive CD8, roughly 2.4% of memory CD4, and approximately 0.4% of memory CD8 clonotypes were shared across four donors. Incomplete sequencing was indicated by rarefaction of sorted-subset datasets, despite the large sequencing depth. Based on pairwise subsampling, the degree of clonotype sharing among donors was expected to be affected by sequencing depth. Naive subsets generally had larger estimated clonotype richness than memory subsets. Because the study included only a small number of donors, the genetic and exposure-history diversity represented was limited.

Using the deep immunoSEQ assay, TCR CDR3 regions were amplified from genomic DNA by multiplex PCR. For each cell subset, the extracted genomic DNA was distributed evenly across all wells of several immunoSEQ 96-well plates, and each plate served as one replicate. Each replicate PCR for sorted subsets received about 220 ng genomic DNA, equal to tens of thousands of T cell genomes. Purified libraries were measured with a Qubit 3.0 fluorometer, size-checked on a Bioanalyzer 2100, and measured again with the KAPA Library Quantification kit. Each immunoSEQ 96-well plate was sequenced on its own single-read 150-cycle Illumina NextSeq 550 flow cell. The study's own analysis went as follows. Because only junctional sequences without quality scores were contained in the immunoSEQ output, filtering matching that applied to full-length reads could not be performed. Sequences were annotated with PyIR, a Python wrapper for IgBLAST v1.9, and V/J genes and CDR3 were assigned using IMGT germline references. Reads were filtered out if the reads had weak V/J assignments (E-value above 1e-6), no CDR3, stop codons, out-of-frame junctions, or ambiguous translated residues. V3J clonotypes were defined by identical inferred V gene, J gene, and CDR3 amino acid sequence. Percentage overlap between repertoires was computed as shared unique clonotypes divided by the size of the smaller repertoire. Three approaches were used to assess repertoire richness: RTK rarefaction, the Chao1 estimator, and Recon v2.1 estimates of unobserved clonotypes. Generation probabilities for all TCRbeta clonotypes obtained by the gDNA method from a handful of donors were computed using OLGA. In TCRdb, the immuneACCESS table is reduced to in-frame sequences with V and J assigned. These tables do not hold every clone; where another copy was compared, an unresolved V gene accounts for under half, and the others remain unexplained. V, J and clone size are taken as reported in that table, and D and trimming were inferred from the DNA itself. This sample has about 2.2 million clones in its table, and around 95% of those were observed once. About 1.6% of the sample lies in the top ten.

From cysteine to phenylalanine, the CDR3 is 14 amino acids long. Only the CDR3 DNA is retained, 42 bases long and in frame from the first base. V gives up 0 bases and J gives up 5 bases, and the segment between their germline ends measures 11 bases. The germline V gene (reference sequence) yields WNHNN for CDR1 and SYGVQD for CDR2. Worth noting for this clone: What this receptor recognizes is not known. No per-base quality is available; no much larger clone lies one base away.

For the CD8 naive samples, CD45RO-negative cells were positively selected for CCR7, yielding a CD45RA+CCR7+ population from which TemRA cells were excluded. Donors were healthy HIV-negative adults with no recently reported acute infections or vaccinations. All donors were Caucasian adults living in Nashville, Tennessee, USA. After blood collection by leukapheresis, PBMCs were isolated using Ficoll-Histopaque density gradient centrifugation and then cryopreserved in the vapor phase of liquid nitrogen. Purity and quantity of every magnetically sorted T cell population were checked by analytical flow cytometry. Genomic DNA was isolated from every sorted fraction and measured by UV absorbance on a Nanodrop 2000c.

Sequenced input: naive CD8+ T cells from PBMCs. The cell subset or site label on this specimen signifies: CD45RA+CCR7+. The chain uses TRBV10-1 and TRBJ2-7; confidence is insufficient to name the D gene. This clonotype was sampled from a man younger than 35 in good health. Some clones in this sample may be carry-over from other donors' samples. This receptor has the CDR3 CASSESITRDEQYF. The sequence in DNA is TGCGCCAGCAGTGAGTCGATAACTCGGGACGAGCAGTACTTC.